The 23 T cell receptor beta chains given below trace back to one sample, sequenced in a study of T cells in Graves' hyperthyroidism and ophthalmopathy. Template material for amplifying TCR beta CDR3 regions consisted of RNA transcripts. The primer set for the first-round RT-PCR of the TCR CDR3 was HTBI. MiXCR, run by TCRdb on the multiplex PCR reads, gives a single entry per CDR3 protein. The sample carries more than 500,000 distinct CDR3 sequences, approximately 16% recorded once. The sequenced sample was blood. These receptors came from a woman aged 25 to 39 with Graves' ophthalmopathy.

This clonotype was detected a few times. This chain links TRBV7-2 with TRBJ1-3, with D maybe TRBD1 (5 bases). The CDR3 extends over 16 amino acids. Germline V gene lookup returns CDR1 SGHTA and CDR2 FQGNSA. V lost 5 bases and J 0 bases, leaving 14 bases between the germline ends. CDR3 nucleotide sequence: TGTGCCAGCAGCGTAAAACAGGTCGACTCTGGAAACACCATATATTTT. Translation: CASSVKQVDSGNTIYF.

This clonotype was seen repeatedly, ten times or more. The J gene is TRBJ1-5, the V gene TRBV12-3 or TRBV12-4, with TRBD1 as a possible D gene (6 bases). With 6 bases removed from V and 2 bases from J, the gap between germline ends came to 14 bases. This CDR3 region has 15 residues. In DNA, the CDR3 is TGTGCCAGCAGCTGGGACATCCGGGGCAATCAGCCCCAGCATTTT. This sequence encodes CASSWDIRGNQPQHF.

This clonotype was detected ten times or more. This chain uses TRBV3-1 with TRBJ2-7; tentatively, D is TRBD2 (7 bases). V lost 1 base, J lost 1 base, and 20 bases lay in between. Germline lookup yields CDR1 LGHDT and CDR2 YNNKEL (reference sequence). CDR3 length: 18 residues. CDR3 amino acids: CASSQGGLAAGGSYEQYF. The CDR3, as DNA: TGTGCCAGCAGCCAAGGGGGGCTAGCGGCGGGCGGTTCCTACGAGCAGTACTTC.

This sequence joins TRBV20-1 and TRBJ2-7, with TRBD2 identical over 7 bases. There are 14 residues in the CDR3. V was pared by 5 bases and J by 6 bases, with 13 bases of the junction left unmatched. Germline V gene lookup returns CDR1 DFQATT and CDR2 SNEGSKA (reference sequence). The CDR3 is CSAPRGEGPGEQYF. The CDR3 nucleotides are TGCAGTGCTCCTCGAGGGGAGGGCCCGGGCGAGCAGTACTTC.

The chain is built from TRBV6-1 and TRBJ2-7; D possibly corresponds to TRBD1 (6 bases). Germline-derived CDR1 and CDR2 are MNHNS and SASEGT. The CDR3 runs to 13 residues. V lost 4 bases, J lost 4 bases, and 11 bases lay in between. For the CDR3, the DNA is TGTGCCAGCAGTGTACAGGGATGGTACGAGCAGTACTTC. As protein: CASSVQGWYEQYF.

The sample holds many counts of this clonotype. The chain couples TRBV5-1 to TRBJ2-1; a weak D match, TRBD2 (6 bases). Germline CDR1 SGHRS, CDR2 YFSETQ. Trimming cost V 9 bases and J 5 bases, with 24 bases left between them. This CDR3 spans 16 amino acids. This chain's CDR3 is CATTDGPAGINNEQFF. The CDR3 DNA reads TGCGCCACCACAGACGGTCCAGCGGGTATAAACAATGAGCAGTTCTTC.

Ten or more counts support this clonotype. The V and J genes are TRBV15 and TRBJ1-2, with D hard to call. The germline gives CDR1 LNHNV, CDR2 YYDKDF (reference sequence). The CDR3 consists of 13 residues. Trimming pared 0 bases from V and 4 bases from J, leaving 6 bases between. This CDR3 reads CATSRDYPYGYTF. CDR3 nucleotide sequence: TGTGCCACCAGCAGAGACTATCCCTATGGCTACACCTTC.

Note on this clonotype: Given a much more abundant clone one base away, this may be a read error. The chain carries TRBV6-2 or TRBV6-3 and TRBJ2-7; D could derive from TRBD1 or TRBD2 (6 bases each). Trimming cost V 5 bases and J 6 bases, with 17 bases left between them. The germline gives CDR1 MNHEY, CDR2 SVGEGT. This CDR3 is 14 amino acids long. The CDR3 sequence is CASSPMEGVVEQYF. As DNA, the CDR3 is TGTGCCAGCAGTCCTATGGAGGGGGTCGTCGAGCAGTACTTC.

V is TRBV2 and J is TRBJ2-5; 14 nucleotides match TRBD2. Germline V gene data show CDR1 as SNHLY and CDR2 as FYNNEI. The length of the CDR3 is 17 residues. V lost 1 base and J lost 4; bases outside the gene matches: 5. CDR3 sequence reads: CASSEVGLAGASETQYF. CDR3 DNA sequence: TGTGCCAGCAGTGAAGTGGGACTAGCGGGAGCGTCAGAGACCCAGTACTTC.

This clonotype has at least ten counts. The rearrangement uses TRBV5-8 and TRBJ1-1; possible D gene TRBD1, 6 bases. The V gene lost 5 bases and the J gene lost 4 bases, with 12 bases spanning the gap. This CDR3 is built from 13 residues. Germline CDR1 is SGHTS and CDR2 is YDEGEE. The DNA of the CDR3 is TGTGCCAGCAGACCAGGGGAGCGCACTGAAGCTTTCTTT. Amino acid sequence: CASRPGERTEAFF.

This clonotype showed up many times. This CDR3 is CASSHTSGSDEQYF. The CDR3 DNA reads as TGTGCCAGCAGCCACACTAGCGGGAGTGATGAGCAGTACTTC. This sequence joins TRBV27 and TRBJ2-7; 11 nucleotides line up with TRBD2. Trimming cost V 6 bases and J 7 bases; bases outside gene matches: 8. Germline loops: CDR1 MNHEY, CDR2 SMNVEV (reference sequence). The CDR3 has 14 residues.

This clonotype was seen a few times. J is TRBJ2-2 and V is TRBV6-4, with D possibly being TRBD2 (6 bases). Germline V CDR1 and CDR2: MRHNA, SNTAGT. This CDR3 is 16 amino acids long. V was clipped by 3 bases and J by 2 bases, with 13 bases between them. Here the CDR3 reads CASSEEGEFNTGELFF. The CDR3 nucleotides are TGTGCCAGCAGTGAGGAGGGAGAATTTAACACCGGGGAGCTGTTTTTT.

The chain uses TRBV7-9 and TRBJ2-7; the D gene is possibly TRBD2 (5 bases). The CDR3 has 12 amino acids. V was trimmed by 3 bases and J by 6 bases, leaving 9 bases between them. Germline V lookup: CDR1 SEHNR, CDR2 FQNEAQ (reference sequence). CDR3 region: CASSFDGLEQYF. In nucleotides, the CDR3 is TGTGCCAGCAGCTTTGACGGACTCGAGCAGTACTTC.

To note about this clonotype: A much larger clone sits a single nucleotide away, making a read error possible. The chain links TRBV5-6 to TRBJ2-7, with 14 bases aligning to TRBD2. Germline CDR1 SGHDT, CDR2 YYEEEE. This CDR3 is 16 amino acids long. CDR3 coding DNA: TGTGCCAGCAGCTCAGGACTAGCGGGAGGCAACTACGAGCTGTACTTC. As protein: CASSSGLAGGNYELYF. Full variable domain (outside the CDR3, taken from reference TRBV5-6 and TRBJ2-7): DAGVTQSPTHLIKTRGQQVTLRCSPKSGHDTVSWYQQALGQGPQFIFQYYEEEERQRGNFPDRFSGHQFPNYSSELNVNALLLGDSALYLCASSSGLAGGNYELYFGPGTRLTVT.

This clonotype was observed a handful of times. This chain connects TRBV3-1 to TRBJ1-6; D possibly corresponds to TRBD1 (6 bases). Germline-derived CDR1 and CDR2 are LGHDT and YNNKEL (reference sequence). CDR3 size: 15 residues. V was pared by 4 bases and J by 8 bases, with 15 bases between. For the CDR3, the DNA is TGTGCCAGCAGCCCGCGAACAGGGTTCGATTCACCCCTCCACTTT. Amino acid sequence: CASSPRTGFDSPLHF.

There are a few counts of this clonotype. The rearrangement links TRBV28 to TRBJ1-2, with unresolved D. Germline V gene lookup returns CDR1 MDHEN and CDR2 SYDVKM. V lost 1 base and J 8 bases, leaving 8 bases between the germline ends. This CDR3 has 12 amino acids. DNA of the CDR3: TGTGCCAGCAGTTTATCCCGATTGGGCTACACCTTC. Residues: CASSLSRLGYTF.

V is TRBV20-1 and J is TRBJ2-7; perhaps TRBD2 as D (6 bases). CDR1 and CDR2 (germline): DFQATT, SNEGSKA (reference sequence). The CDR3 spans 15 residues. V lost 1 base and J 3 bases, leaving 16 bases between the germline ends. CDR3 protein: CSARGGQGGRYEQYF. As DNA, the CDR3 is TGCAGTGCTAGAGGGGGTCAGGGAGGACGCTACGAGCAGTACTTC.

There are a few counts of this clonotype. CDR3 nucleotide sequence: TGTGCCAGCTATGTTAAGAACACCGGGGAGCTGTTTTTT. It is translated as CASYVKNTGELFF. The V call is TRBV6-2 or TRBV6-3, the J call TRBJ2-2; D is unclear. Trimming left V 8 bases short and J 1 base short, with 8 bases between. This CDR3 region has 13 residues. CDR1 and CDR2 from the germline V gene are MNHEY and SVGEGT.

The rearrangement uses TRBV19 and TRBJ2-7, with 7 bases identical to TRBD1. The CDR3 extends over 15 amino acids. J gave up 2 bases and V 4 bases, and 8 bases lay outside the gene matches. Per the germline V gene, CDR1 is LNHDA and CDR2 is SQIVND (reference sequence). The CDR3 protein is CASSTSGTAPYEQYF. The CDR3, as DNA: TGTGCCAGTAGTACATCTGGGACAGCCCCCTACGAGCAGTACTTC.

This clonotype was recorded many times. CDR3 sequence: CASSLFGLEDNQPQHF. The CDR3 region has the DNA TGTGCCAGCAGCTTGTTCGGGTTAGAAGACAATCAGCCCCAGCATTTT. The chain has TRBV7-9 and TRBJ1-5; no reliable D call. The CDR3 is 16 amino acids. Germline V gene lookup returns CDR1 SEHNR and CDR2 FQNEAQ (reference sequence). V lost 3 bases, J lost 3 bases, and 15 bases lay in between.

This clonotype has at least ten counts. This chain connects TRBV20-1 to TRBJ2-1, with 7 bases fitting TRBD2. Trimming cost V 5 bases and J 3 bases; bases outside gene matches: 10. The CDR3 extends over 15 amino acids. The V gene's germline CDR1 is DFQATT and CDR2 SNEGSKA (reference sequence). As DNA, the CDR3 is TGCAGTGCTGGGGAATACCTAGCGGACTACAATGAGCAGTTCTTC. The encoded protein is CSAGEYLADYNEQFF.

The chain has TRBV25-1 and TRBJ1-5; D is unclear. Germline CDR1 and CDR2: MGHDK and SYGVNS. CDR3 length: 18 residues. Trimming removed 6 bases from V and 0 bases from J, with 21 bases in between. The CDR3 region has the DNA TGTGCCAGCAGCGCGGATTGGACCGACGGTGGTAGCAATCAGCCCCAGCATTTT. This sequence encodes CASSADWTDGGSNQPQHF. Drawing the rest from reference TRBV25-1 and TRBJ1-5, the complete variable domain is EADIYQTPRYLVIGTGKKITLECSQTMGHDKMYWYQQDPGMELHLIHYSYGVNSTEKGDLSSESTVSRIRTEHFPLTLESARPSHTSQYLCASSADWTDGGSNQPQHFGDGTRLSIL.

The chain uses TRBV5-4 and TRBJ2-2; D may correspond to TRBD1 or TRBD2 (5 bases each). This CDR3 is built from 16 residues. Trimming pared 4 bases from V and 2 bases from J, leaving 15 bases between. The germline V gene has CDR1 SGHNT and CDR2 YYREEE (reference sequence). Written as DNA, the CDR3 is TGTGCCAGCAGCGGGGGTCAGCGGACTAACACCGGGGAGCTGTTTTTT. Translation: CASSGGQRTNTGELFF.